A single sample gave rise to the 14 T cell receptor beta chains below, sequenced in a study of low-dose radiotherapy and immunotherapy resistance in tumors. Time point here: after trial treatment. The treatment here: LDRT plus nivolumab, ipilimumab, low-dose cyclophosphamide and aspirin (RACIN trial). TRAV- and TRBV-specific primers primed first-strand cDNA, covering alpha and beta chains. PCR amplification of the TCRs was performed with Phusion for 20 PCR cycles, and it relied on a constant-region primer together with a V-primer adapter. TCRdb redid the calling of the reads with MiXCR, one entry per CDR3 protein. This table has 35,000 to 50,000 distinct CDR3 sequences, less than 25% appearing once. The input for sequencing was PBMCs, taken after low-dose radiotherapy plus immunotherapy. These receptors all come from a female donor with ovarian cancer.

The sample holds many counts of this clonotype. CDR3 residues: CASNPEGHLGTQYF. The CDR3 DNA sequence: TGTGCCAGCAACCCCGAAGGACATTTGGGGACCCAGTACTTC. The chain recombines TRBV6-1 with TRBJ2-5, with D perhaps TRBD1 (5 bases). Germline loops: CDR1 MNHNS, CDR2 SASEGT. The V end lost 7 bases, the J end lost 7 bases, and 19 bases lay between the germline ends. This CDR3 has 14 residues.

This clonotype came up many times. The CDR3 protein is CSARLADLNTGELFF. The CDR3, as DNA: TGCAGTGCTAGACTAGCGGACCTGAACACCGGGGAGCTGTTTTTT. V is TRBV20-1 and J is TRBJ2-2; 7 bases line up with TRBD2. The CDR3 runs to 15 residues. After removal of 2 bases from V and 1 base from J, the junction contained 4 bases not matched to a gene. Germline V CDR1 and CDR2: DFQATT, SNEGSKA (reference sequence).

This chain connects TRBV28 to TRBJ1-4, with D maybe TRBD1 (5 bases). This CDR3 contains 14 residues. In germline, CDR1 is MDHEN, CDR2 SYDVKM. V was pared by 10 bases and J by 3 bases, with 15 bases between. The CDR3 sequence: CATQLGVANEKLFF. CDR3 coding DNA: TGTGCCACACAATTAGGGGTGGCTAATGAAAAACTGTTTTTT.

This clonotype was observed many times. V and J are TRBV29-1 and TRBJ1-1; TRBD1 aligns across 7 bases. The V gene's germline CDR1 is SQVTM and CDR2 ANQGSEA. V lost 2 bases and J lost 1; bases outside the gene matches: 7. The CDR3 extends over 15 amino acids. CDR3 in DNA: TGCAGCGTTGAAATAGCCGGGACAGAGAACACTGAAGCTTTCTTT. This codes for CSVEIAGTENTEAFF.

V usage is TRBV5-1 and J usage is TRBJ2-4, with D tentatively TRBD1 (5 bases). This CDR3 has 14 amino acids. The V end lost 3 bases, the J end lost 2 bases, and 9 bases lay between the germline ends. Germline V CDR1 and CDR2: SGHRS, YFSETQ. CDR3 region: CASSYDSPKNIQYF. The CDR3 nucleotides are TGCGCCAGCAGCTACGACAGCCCCAAAAACATTCAGTACTTC.

There are many counts of this clonotype. V usage is TRBV7-2 and J usage is TRBJ2-2; 7 positions match TRBD2. Germline CDR1 and CDR2: SGHTA and FQGNSA. With 3 bases clipped from V and 4 bases from J, the junction kept 5 bases outside the gene matches. This CDR3 comprises 15 residues. As DNA, the CDR3 is TGTGCCAGCAGCTTGTCCAGCGGGGTCACCGGGGAGCTGTTTTTT. Translating it yields CASSLSSGVTGELFF.

This clonotype has more than one count but fewer than ten. The chain links TRBV3-1 to TRBJ2-7; 9 bases agree with TRBD1. The germline V gene encodes CDR1 LGHDT and CDR2 YNNKEL (reference sequence). CDR3 size: 14 residues. Trimming at V came to 5 bases and at J to 2 bases, leaving 4 bases not matched to a gene. This chain's CDR3 is CASSYRDRAYEQYF. The CDR3 nucleotides are TGTGCCAGCAGCTACCGGGACAGGGCCTACGAGCAGTACTTC.

The chain is built from TRBV6-5 and TRBJ1-2; no definite D call. CDR3 length equals 15 residues. Between the trimmed V and J ends, which lost 2 bases and 4 bases, there was a span of 14 bases. Germline CDR1 is MNHEY and CDR2 is SVGAGI. In DNA, the CDR3 is TGTGCCAGCAGTTACACATCGATGGCCTCCTATGGCTACACCTTC. It yields the protein CASSYTSMASYGYTF.

By its share, this clonotype is medium-sized. The V and J genes are TRBV5-6 and TRBJ2-3, with 9 bases matching TRBD2. Germline CDR1 is SGHDT and CDR2 is YYEEEE. The CDR3 spans 17 residues. V dropped 2 bases and J dropped 1; count of bases not matched to a gene: 8. CDR3 amino acids: CASSLRLAGAGTDTQYF. In DNA, the CDR3 is TGTGCCAGCAGCTTACGTTTAGCGGGAGCTGGCACAGATACGCAGTATTTT.

This clonotype was recorded at least ten times. This rearrangement joins TRBV6-1 to TRBJ1-6; tentatively, D is TRBD1 (6 bases). V dropped 5 bases and J dropped 7 bases, with 12 bases sitting between them. This CDR3 spans 14 amino acids. The germline V gene has CDR1 MNHNS and CDR2 SASEGT. The CDR3 DNA follows: TGTGCCAGCAGTCCACAGGGTGCGAATTCACCCCTCCACTTT. It is translated as CASSPQGANSPLHF.

V is TRBV4-1 and J is TRBJ2-7, with D perhaps matching TRBD1 or TRBD2 (5 bases each). The germline V gene encodes CDR1 MGHRA and CDR2 YSYEKL. V dropped 3 bases and J dropped 5 bases, with 14 bases sitting between them. This CDR3 has 14 residues. The CDR3 reads CASSQFRGRDEQYF. CDR3 DNA: TGCGCCAGCAGCCAGTTCCGGGGCCGGGACGAGCAGTACTTC.

Notes on this clonotype: The likely explanation is a read error, given a far larger clone one base away. The gene calls are TRBV5-1 and TRBJ2-1, with TRBD2 identical over 11 bases. This CDR3 region has 15 residues. Germline V gives CDR1 SGHRS, CDR2 YFSETQ. The V gene end was trimmed by 1 base and the J gene end by 10 bases; junction bases not matched to a gene: 7. The CDR3 DNA reads TGCGCCAGCAGCTTGATGGCTAGCGGGGGGAGCGAGCAGTTCTTC. Its translation is CASSLMASGGSEQFF. Looking up the rest from reference TRBV5-1 and TRBJ2-1 gives the full variable domain: KAGVTQTPRYLIKTRGQQVTLSCSPISGHRSVSWYQQTPGQGLQFLFEYFSETQRNKGNFPGRFSGRQFSNSRSEMNVSTLELGDSALYLCASSLMASGGSEQFFGPGTRLTVL.

The V call is TRBV28, the J call TRBJ1-1; D may be TRBD1 (5 bases). The V and J ends lost 3 bases and 4 bases respectively, with 18 bases between them. Germline CDR1 and CDR2: MDHEN and SYDVKM. The CDR3 consists of 16 residues. The CDR3 sequence: CASSFPIGGAGTEAFF. The CDR3 nucleotides read TGTGCCAGCAGTTTCCCTATAGGCGGGGCCGGCACTGAAGCTTTCTTT.

The chain combines TRBV19 with TRBJ2-1, with 10 bases lining up with TRBD2. The germline CDR1 and CDR2 sequences are LNHDA and SQIVND (reference sequence). The junction had 9 bases not matched to a gene; V was cut back by 6 bases and J by 13 bases. This CDR3 contains 13 residues. CDR3 nucleotide sequence: TGTGCCAGTAGCGAGAGCGGGGGGGCAGAACAGTTCTTC. Amino acid sequence: CASSESGGAEQFF.